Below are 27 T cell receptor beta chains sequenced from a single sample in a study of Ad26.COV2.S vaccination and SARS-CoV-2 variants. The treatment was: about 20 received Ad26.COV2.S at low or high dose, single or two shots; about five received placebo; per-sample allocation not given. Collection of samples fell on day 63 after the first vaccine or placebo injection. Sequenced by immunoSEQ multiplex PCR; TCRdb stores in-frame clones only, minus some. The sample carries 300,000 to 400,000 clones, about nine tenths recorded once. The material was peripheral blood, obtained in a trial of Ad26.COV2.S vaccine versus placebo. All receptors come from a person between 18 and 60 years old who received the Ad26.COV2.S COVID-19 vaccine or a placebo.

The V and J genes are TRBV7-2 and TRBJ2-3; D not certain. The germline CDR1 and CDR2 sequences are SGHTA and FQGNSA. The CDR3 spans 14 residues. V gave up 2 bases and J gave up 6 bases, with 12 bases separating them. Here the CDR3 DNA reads TGTGCCAGCAGCTTAAACGGGCTGGAGGATACGCAGTATTTT. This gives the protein CASSLNGLEDTQYF.

CDR3 in amino acids: CASSMGGMNTEAFF. The DNA for the CDR3 is TGTGCCAGCTCCATGGGGGGGATGAACACTGAAGCTTTCTTT. This chain connects TRBV18 to TRBJ1-1; D is possibly TRBD1 (5 bases). V was clipped by 6 bases and J by 0 bases, with 11 bases between them. CDR1 and CDR2 (germline): KGHSH, LQKENI. The CDR3 loop spans 14 amino acids.

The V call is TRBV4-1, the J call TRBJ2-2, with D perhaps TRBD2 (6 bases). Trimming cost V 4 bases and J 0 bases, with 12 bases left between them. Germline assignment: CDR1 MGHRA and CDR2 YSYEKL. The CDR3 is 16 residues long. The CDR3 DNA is TGCGCCAGCAGCCCACCGGGACTTACGAACACCGGGGAGCTGTTTTTT. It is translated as CASSPPGLTNTGELFF.

The CDR3 DNA reads TGTGCCTGGGCCCTAGGAGGGGAGCTGTTTTTT. Its protein is CAWALGGELFF. The rearrangement uses TRBV30 and TRBJ2-2, with D hard to call. Trimming cost V 5 bases and J 8 bases, with 9 bases left between them. Germline values: CDR1 GTSNPN, CDR2 SVGIG (reference sequence). The CDR3 is 11 residues long.

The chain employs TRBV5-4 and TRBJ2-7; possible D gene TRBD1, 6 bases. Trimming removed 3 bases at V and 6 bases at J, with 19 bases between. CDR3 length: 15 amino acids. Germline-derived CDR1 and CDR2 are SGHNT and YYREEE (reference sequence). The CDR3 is CASSSSGTRFAEQYF. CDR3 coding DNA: TGTGCCAGCAGCTCCTCCGGGACACGGTTCGCCGAGCAGTACTTC.

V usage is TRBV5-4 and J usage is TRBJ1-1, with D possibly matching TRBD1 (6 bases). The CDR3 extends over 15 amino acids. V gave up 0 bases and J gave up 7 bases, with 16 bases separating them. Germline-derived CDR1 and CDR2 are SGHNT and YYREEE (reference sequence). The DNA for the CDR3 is TGTGCCAGCAGCTTGGAGAAGGGGGGAAGTGGTGAAGCTTTCTTT. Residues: CASSLEKGGSGEAFF.

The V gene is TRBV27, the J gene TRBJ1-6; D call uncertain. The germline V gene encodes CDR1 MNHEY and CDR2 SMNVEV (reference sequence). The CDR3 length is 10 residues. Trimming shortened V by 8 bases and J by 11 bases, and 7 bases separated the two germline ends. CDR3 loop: CASRPPPLHF. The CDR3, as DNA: TGTGCCAGCCGCCCCCCACCCCTCCACTTT.

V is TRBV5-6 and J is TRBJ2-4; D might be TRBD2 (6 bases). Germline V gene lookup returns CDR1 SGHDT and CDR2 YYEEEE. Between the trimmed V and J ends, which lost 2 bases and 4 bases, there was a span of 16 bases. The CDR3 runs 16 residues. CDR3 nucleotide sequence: TGTGCCAGCAGCTTCGTCTTTGGCGGGGAAAAAAACATTCAGTACTTC. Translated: CASSFVFGGEKNIQYF.

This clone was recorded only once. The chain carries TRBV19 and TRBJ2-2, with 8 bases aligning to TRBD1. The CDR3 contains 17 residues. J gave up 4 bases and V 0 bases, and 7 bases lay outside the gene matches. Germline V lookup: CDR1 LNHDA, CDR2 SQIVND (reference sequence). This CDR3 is CASSIETGVRVTGELFF. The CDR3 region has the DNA TGTGCCAGTAGTATAGAGACAGGGGTTCGGGTCACCGGGGAGCTGTTTTTT.

CDR3 DNA sequence: TGTGCCAGCAGAAAAAGCGACGGGAACTATGGCTACACCTTC. It translates to CASRKSDGNYGYTF. The V gene is TRBV6-5, the J gene TRBJ1-2; D is unclear. Germline V lookup: CDR1 MNHEY, CDR2 SVGAGI. The V end lost 6 bases, the J end lost 2 bases, and 13 bases lay between the germline ends. There are 14 residues in the CDR3.

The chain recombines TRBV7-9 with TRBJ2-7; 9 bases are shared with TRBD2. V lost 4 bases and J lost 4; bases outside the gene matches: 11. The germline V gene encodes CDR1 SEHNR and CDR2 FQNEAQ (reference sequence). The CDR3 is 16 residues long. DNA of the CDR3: TGTGCCAGCAGCTCCCCTGTGTCTAGCGGGGTTTACGAGCAGTACTTC. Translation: CASSSPVSSGVYEQYF.

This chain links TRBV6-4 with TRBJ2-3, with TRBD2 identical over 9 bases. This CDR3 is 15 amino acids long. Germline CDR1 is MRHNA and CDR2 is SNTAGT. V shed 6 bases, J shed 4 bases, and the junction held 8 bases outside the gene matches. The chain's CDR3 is CASRASGGGADTQYF. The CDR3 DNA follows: TGTGCCAGCAGGGCTTCTGGCGGGGGGGCAGATACGCAGTATTTT.

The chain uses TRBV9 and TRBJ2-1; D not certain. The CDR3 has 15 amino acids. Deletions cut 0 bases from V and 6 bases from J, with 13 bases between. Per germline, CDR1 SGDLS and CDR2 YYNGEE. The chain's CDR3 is CASSVERSPLNEQFF. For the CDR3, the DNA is TGTGCCAGCAGCGTAGAGCGCAGTCCCCTCAATGAGCAGTTCTTC.

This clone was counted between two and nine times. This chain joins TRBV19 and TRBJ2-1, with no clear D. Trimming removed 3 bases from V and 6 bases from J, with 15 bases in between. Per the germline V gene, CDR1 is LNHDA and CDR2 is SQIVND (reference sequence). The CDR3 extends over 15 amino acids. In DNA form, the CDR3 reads TGTGCCAGTAGTATCCCTACGGCCTGGGCCAATGAGCAGTTCTTC. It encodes CASSIPTAWANEQFF.

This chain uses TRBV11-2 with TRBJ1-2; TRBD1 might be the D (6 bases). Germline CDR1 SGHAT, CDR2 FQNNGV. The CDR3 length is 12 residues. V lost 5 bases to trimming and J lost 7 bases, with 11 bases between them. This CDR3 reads CASSVTGFGYTF. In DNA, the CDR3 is TGTGCCAGCAGCGTTACAGGGTTTGGCTACACCTTC.

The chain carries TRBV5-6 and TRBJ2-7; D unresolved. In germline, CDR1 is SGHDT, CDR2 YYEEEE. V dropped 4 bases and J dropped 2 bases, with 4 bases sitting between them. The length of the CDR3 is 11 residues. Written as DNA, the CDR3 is TGTGCCAGCAGCACCACCTACGAGCAGTACTTC. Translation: CASSTTYEQYF.

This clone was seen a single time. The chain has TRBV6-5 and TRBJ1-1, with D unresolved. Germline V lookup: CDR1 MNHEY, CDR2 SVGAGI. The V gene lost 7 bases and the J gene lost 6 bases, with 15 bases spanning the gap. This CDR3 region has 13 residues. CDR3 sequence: CASTQSIASEAFF. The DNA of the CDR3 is TGTGCCAGCACCCAAAGCATAGCTTCTGAAGCTTTCTTT.

The CDR3 spells CAWSVGNGLEQYF. The CDR3 region has the DNA TGTGCCTGGTCGGTGGGGAATGGGCTCGAGCAGTACTTC. V is TRBV30 and J is TRBJ2-7; D gene uncertain. Per the germline V gene, CDR1 is GTSNPN and CDR2 is SVGIG (reference sequence). The V gene lost 5 bases and the J gene lost 6 bases, with 17 bases spanning the gap. The CDR3 contains 13 residues.

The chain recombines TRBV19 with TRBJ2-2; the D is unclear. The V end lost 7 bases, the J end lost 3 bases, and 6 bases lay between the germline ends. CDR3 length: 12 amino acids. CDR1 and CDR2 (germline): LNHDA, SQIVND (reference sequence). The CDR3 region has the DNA TGTGCCAGTAAAAGGGACACCGGGGAGCTGTTTTTT. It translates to CASKRDTGELFF.

CDR3: CASSQGGQGGQPQHF. The CDR3 bases are TGTGCCAGCAGCCAAGGTGGGCAGGGGGGTCAGCCCCAGCATTTT. The chain is built from TRBV4-2 and TRBJ1-5, with 7 bases aligning to TRBD1. This CDR3 is built from 15 residues. Looked up from germline, CDR1 is LGHNA and CDR2 is YNFKEQ. With 1 base clipped from V and 6 bases from J, the junction kept 6 bases outside the gene matches.

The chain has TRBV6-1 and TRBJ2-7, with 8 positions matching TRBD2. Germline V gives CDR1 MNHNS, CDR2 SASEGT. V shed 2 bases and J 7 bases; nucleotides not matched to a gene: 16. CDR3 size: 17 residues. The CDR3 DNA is TGTGCCAGCAGTGAATCTGAAGGCGGGGGGCCCGGGTGGGAGCAGTACTTC. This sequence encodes CASSESEGGGPGWEQYF.

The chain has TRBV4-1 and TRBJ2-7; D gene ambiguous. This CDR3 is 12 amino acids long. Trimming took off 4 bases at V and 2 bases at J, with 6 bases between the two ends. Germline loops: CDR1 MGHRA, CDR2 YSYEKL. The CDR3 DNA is TGCGCCAGCAGCCCCGACACCTACGAGCAGTACTTC. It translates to CASSPDTYEQYF.

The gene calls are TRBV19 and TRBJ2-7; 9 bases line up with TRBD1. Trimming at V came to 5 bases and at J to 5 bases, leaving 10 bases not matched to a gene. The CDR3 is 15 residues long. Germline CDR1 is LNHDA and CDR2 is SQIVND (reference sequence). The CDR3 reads CASSRRNRGLDEQYF. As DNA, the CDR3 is TGTGCCAGTAGTCGCCGTAACAGGGGGCTAGACGAGCAGTACTTC.

The CDR3 here is CASSPGNPYGNQPQHF. CDR3 DNA sequence: TGCGCCAGCAGCCCCGGGAACCCTTATGGCAATCAGCCCCAGCATTTT. The chain carries TRBV5-1 and TRBJ1-5; D uncertain. This CDR3 has 16 amino acids. V gave up 4 bases and J gave up 2 bases, with 16 bases separating them. Germline-derived CDR1 and CDR2 are SGHRS and YFSETQ.

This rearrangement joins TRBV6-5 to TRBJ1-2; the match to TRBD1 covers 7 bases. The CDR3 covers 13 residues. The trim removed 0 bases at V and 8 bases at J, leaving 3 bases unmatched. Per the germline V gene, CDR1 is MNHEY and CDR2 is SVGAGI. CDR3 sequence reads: CASSYSRQGGYTF. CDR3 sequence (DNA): TGTGCCAGCAGTTACTCGAGACAGGGCGGCTACACCTTC.

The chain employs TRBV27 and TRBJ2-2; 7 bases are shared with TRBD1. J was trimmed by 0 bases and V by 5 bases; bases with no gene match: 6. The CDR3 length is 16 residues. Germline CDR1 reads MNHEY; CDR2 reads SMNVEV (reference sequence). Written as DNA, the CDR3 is TGTGCCAGCAGTCTTAGGACAGGAGCGAACACCGGGGAGCTGTTTTTT. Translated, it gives CASSLRTGANTGELFF.

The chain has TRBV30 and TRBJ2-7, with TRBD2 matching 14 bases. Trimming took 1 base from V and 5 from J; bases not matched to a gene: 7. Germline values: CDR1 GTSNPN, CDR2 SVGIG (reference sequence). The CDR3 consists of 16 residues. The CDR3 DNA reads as TGTGCCTGGAGTGCGGAGGGGACTAGCGGGGGACACGAGCAGTACTTC. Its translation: CAWSAEGTSGGHEQYF.